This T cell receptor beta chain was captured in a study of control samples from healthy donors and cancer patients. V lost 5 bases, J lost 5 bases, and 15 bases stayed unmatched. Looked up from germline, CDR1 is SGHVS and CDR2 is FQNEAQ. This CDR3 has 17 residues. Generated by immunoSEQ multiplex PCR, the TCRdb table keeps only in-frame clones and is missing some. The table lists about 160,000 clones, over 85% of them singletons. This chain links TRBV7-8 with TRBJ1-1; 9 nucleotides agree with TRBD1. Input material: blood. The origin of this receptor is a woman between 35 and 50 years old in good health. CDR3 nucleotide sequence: TGTGCCAGCAGCCAAACAGGGGGCTGGCGTACGCGGACTGAAGCTTTCTTT. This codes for CASSQTGGWRTRTEAFF.